These 31 T cell receptor beta chains were sequenced from one sample in a study of blood T cell repertoires in COVID-19. The table came from immunoSEQ multiplex PCR; TCRdb's copy has only in-frame clones and leaves some out. The sample has some 40,000 clones; over 75% are singletons. Material for sequencing was peripheral blood. The receptors stem from a woman older than 75 with acute or convalescent COVID-19.

The chain joins TRBV6-2 or TRBV6-3 to TRBJ1-5; D may be TRBD1 (6 bases). V lost 0 bases and J 0 bases, leaving 12 bases between the germline ends. The CDR3 consists of 17 residues. Germline V CDR1 and CDR2: MNHEY, SVGEGT. The CDR3 DNA sequence: TGTGCCAGCAGTTACTCGAGGACAGATTATAGCAATCAGCCCCAGCATTTT. It is translated as CASSYSRTDYSNQPQHF.

CDR3 in amino acids: CASSLGQGAFGNTIYF. The CDR3 DNA reads TGTGCCAGCAGCTTGGGACAGGGGGCGTTTGGAAACACCATATATTTT. The V call is TRBV5-4, the J call TRBJ1-3, with 10 bases lining up with TRBD1. This CDR3 region has 16 residues. Germline V gene sequence: CDR1 SGHNT, CDR2 YYREEE (reference sequence). With 0 bases clipped from V and 3 bases from J, the junction kept 3 bases outside the gene matches.

V is TRBV28 and J is TRBJ1-1; 8 positions agree with TRBD1. Germline CDR1 and CDR2: MDHEN and SYDVKM. With V trimmed by 6 bases and J by 5 bases, 11 bases remained unmatched. The CDR3 is made up of 15 amino acids. This chain's CDR3 is CASRLTQGGSTEAFF. CDR3 DNA sequence: TGTGCCAGCAGACTAACACAGGGGGGGAGTACTGAAGCTTTCTTT.

V is TRBV10-3 and J is TRBJ2-5, with TRBD2 matching 12 bases. Looked up from germline, CDR1 is ENHRY and CDR2 is SYGVKD. This CDR3 is built from 17 residues. Unmatched junction bases numbered 12, after V lost 3 bases and J lost 7 bases. The CDR3 DNA sequence: TGTGCCATCAGTGATAGGTCTAGCGGGAGGGCCCCCCTGACCCAGTACTTC. Translation gives CAISDRSSGRAPLTQYF.

V and J are TRBV4-2 and TRBJ1-1, with 7 nucleotides matching TRBD1. The CDR3 contains 15 residues. The V gene's germline CDR1 is LGHNA and CDR2 YNFKEQ. V lost 0 bases and J lost 2; bases outside the gene matches: 3. CDR3 DNA sequence: TGTGCCAGCAGCCAAGAAGGGACAGTCAACACTGAAGCTTTCTTT. Amino acid sequence: CASSQEGTVNTEAFF.

The chain is built from TRBV7-2 and TRBJ2-3; weak D call: TRBD2 (6 bases). Germline lookup yields CDR1 SGHTA and CDR2 FQGNSA. The V end was cut by 1 base, the J end by 6 bases, with 20 bases between. This CDR3 region has 17 residues. This CDR3 is CASSLEVGRGKKDTQYF. CDR3 bases: TGTGCCAGCAGCTTAGAAGTCGGGCGGGGAAAGAAGGATACGCAGTATTTT.

The rearrangement links TRBV2 to TRBJ2-3; 7 nucleotides align to TRBD2. From germline, CDR1 is SNHLY and CDR2 FYNNEI. The CDR3 runs to 14 residues. Trimming took 3 bases from V and 8 from J; bases not matched to a gene: 8. The DNA for the CDR3 is TGTGCCAGCAGTGATCAGGGAGGGAGGGTTACGCAGTATTTT. It specifies CASSDQGGRVTQYF.

The chain links TRBV3-1 (or the pseudogene TRBV3-2) to TRBJ2-1; D not certain. Looked up from germline, CDR1 is LGHDT and CDR2 is YNNKEL (reference sequence). The CDR3 covers 13 residues. Trimming cost V 7 bases and J 4 bases, with 11 bases left between them. CDR3 DNA sequence: TGTGCCAGCAACTTGAGAGGTTACAATGAGCAGTTCTTC. Translating gives CASNLRGYNEQFF.

The J gene is TRBJ2-3, the V gene TRBV28; D possibly corresponds to TRBD1 (6 bases). CDR3 size: 15 residues. Trimming stripped 6 bases from V and 1 base from J, with 14 bases between. Germline V gene lookup returns CDR1 MDHEN and CDR2 SYDVKM. In nucleotides, the CDR3 is TGTGCCAGCAGCCCCCAGGGGACCGGCACAGATACGCAGTATTTT. This encodes CASSPQGTGTDTQYF.

The chain has TRBV2 and TRBJ2-7, with TRBD2 matching 11 bases. CDR3 size: 13 residues. J gave up 6 bases and V 6 bases, and 4 bases lay outside the gene matches. The germline V gene has CDR1 SNHLY and CDR2 FYNNEI. The DNA of the CDR3 is TGTGCCAGCAGCCTCCTAGCGGGAGGCGAGCAGTACTTC. It codes for CASSLLAGGEQYF.

This clone appeared a few times. The gene calls are TRBV12-3 or TRBV12-4 and TRBJ2-1; D may be TRBD2 (5 bases). The CDR3 runs 12 residues. Deletions cut 6 bases from V and 9 bases from J, with 12 bases between. The CDR3, as DNA: TGTGCCAGCAGCGAGGGCGTGATTGAGCAGTTCTTC. This sequence encodes CASSEGVIEQFF.

This clone counts as medium-sized. This chain links TRBV5-4 with TRBJ2-5, with 9 bases matching TRBD2. Germline values: CDR1 SGHNT, CDR2 YYREEE (reference sequence). J gave up 0 bases and V 3 bases, and 6 bases lay outside the gene matches. CDR3 length equals 16 residues. The CDR3 DNA is TGTGCCAGCAGCTCCCAACTAGCGGGCTACCAAGAGACCCAGTACTTC. This encodes CASSSQLAGYQETQYF.

The gene calls are TRBV28 and TRBJ1-1, with TRBD1 identical over 12 bases. V dropped 6 bases and J dropped 2; count of bases not matched to a gene: 7. This CDR3 contains 16 residues. In germline, CDR1 is MDHEN, CDR2 SYDVKM. In nucleotides, the CDR3 is TGTGCCAGCAGGGGACAGGGGGCGGAGGGAAACACTGAAGCTTTCTTT. This sequence encodes CASRGQGAEGNTEAFF.

The chain links TRBV7-9 to TRBJ2-2, with 15 bases matching TRBD2. The germline V gene has CDR1 SEHNR and CDR2 FQNEAQ (reference sequence). CDR3 size: 17 residues. J lost 2 bases, V lost 9 bases, and 7 bases had no gene match. The CDR3 protein is CASTGLAGGVNTGELFF. DNA for the CDR3: TGTGCCAGTACAGGACTAGCGGGAGGGGTCAACACCGGGGAGCTGTTTTTT.

A single count supports this clone. The V gene is TRBV28, the J gene TRBJ2-5, with 13 bases lining up with TRBD2. The germline V gene encodes CDR1 MDHEN and CDR2 SYDVKM. J lost 1 base, V lost 5 bases, and 13 bases had no gene match. This CDR3 has 19 amino acids. The CDR3 coding sequence is TGTGCCAGCAGTGGAACTAGCGGGAGGGCTTTAAGGACCCAAGAGACCCAGTACTTC. Translating it yields CASSGTSGRALRTQETQYF.

This clone has only a few counts. The chain links TRBV4-1 to TRBJ2-7; perhaps TRBD1 as D (7 bases). Germline CDR1 and CDR2: MGHRA and YSYEKL. V shed 0 bases and J shed 3 bases, with 18 bases lying between them. This CDR3 is built from 17 residues. CDR3 amino acids: CASSQDFDGRGVYEQYF. CDR3 DNA: TGCGCCAGCAGCCAAGATTTCGACGGCAGGGGGGTCTACGAGCAGTACTTC.

The chain links TRBV28 to TRBJ1-5; TRBD1 is a possible D gene (6 bases). The CDR3 length is 15 residues. Trimming took 3 bases from V and 7 from J, leaving 16 bases between them. Germline V gene data show CDR1 as MDHEN and CDR2 as SYDVKM. The CDR3 sequence is CASSFQGKREQPQHF. CDR3 nucleotides: TGTGCCAGCAGTTTCCAGGGGAAGAGAGAACAGCCCCAGCATTTT.

The chain carries TRBV12-3 or TRBV12-4 and TRBJ2-7; TRBD2 might be the D (6 bases). The CDR3 spans 13 residues. V was clipped by 6 bases and J by 5 bases, with 14 bases between them. The CDR3, as DNA: TGTGCCAGCAGCTCAGAACAGCGGGACGAGCAGTACTTC. Translating it yields CASSSEQRDEQYF.

The V call is TRBV28, the J call TRBJ1-1; D possibly corresponds to TRBD1 (6 bases). This CDR3 has 14 residues. The germline CDR1 and CDR2 sequences are MDHEN and SYDVKM. The V end lost 2 bases, the J end lost 1 base, and 8 bases lay between the germline ends. The CDR3 is CASSLGGPNTEAFF. The CDR3 DNA reads TGTGCCAGCAGTTTAGGGGGCCCGAACACTGAAGCTTTCTTT.

The rearrangement uses TRBV3-1 (or the pseudogene TRBV3-2) and TRBJ2-7; 9 positions match TRBD2. Per the germline V gene, CDR1 is LGHDT and CDR2 is YNNKEL (reference sequence). The CDR3 runs to 13 residues. Germline trimming cut 10 bases from V and 7 bases from J; bases unmatched to any gene: 11. Here the CDR3 reads CATSGTSLREQYF. The CDR3 DNA reads TGTGCCACTAGCGGGACGTCATTACGGGAGCAGTACTTC.

J is TRBJ2-7 and V is TRBV7-2; a weak D match, TRBD1 (5 bases). V lost 5 bases and J 5 bases, leaving 13 bases between the germline ends. In germline, CDR1 is SGHTA, CDR2 FQGNSA. CDR3 length equals 13 residues. DNA for the CDR3: TGTGCCAGCAGCGCCCTCCAGGGCCACGAGCAGTACTTC. It encodes CASSALQGHEQYF.

This clone appeared a few times. This chain uses TRBV28 with TRBJ2-7, with TRBD1 matching 8 bases. CDR1 and CDR2 (germline): MDHEN, SYDVKM. The CDR3 has 17 amino acids. Trimming removed 3 bases from V and 2 bases from J; junction bases left unmatched: 12. The CDR3 is CASSLGAGGTIAYEQYF. Written as DNA, the CDR3 is TGTGCCAGCAGTTTGGGGGCAGGGGGCACGATAGCCTACGAGCAGTACTTC. Supplemented by reference TRBV28 and TRBJ2-7, the full variable domain reads DVKVTQSSRYLVKRTGEKVFLECVQDMDHENMFWYRQDPGLGLRLIYFSYDVKMKEKGDIPEGYSVSREKKERFSLILESASTNQTSMYLCASSLGAGGTIAYEQYFGPGTRLTVT.

The V call is TRBV19, the J call TRBJ1-2, with D maybe TRBD1 (6 bases). Deletions cut 5 bases from V and 8 bases from J, with 15 bases between. CDR1 is LNHDA and CDR2 is SQIVND in the germline V gene (reference sequence). The CDR3 length is 13 residues. The CDR3 nucleotides are TGTGCCAGTAGTGATGACAGGCGCAGGGGCTACACCTTC. Protein product: CASSDDRRRGYTF.

With regard to this clone: Other DNA variants within this sample encode the same CDR3. This chain uses TRBV18 with TRBJ2-1; 13 bases map to TRBD2. Germline V gene lookup returns CDR1 KGHSH and CDR2 LQKENI. The CDR3 is 15 residues long. V lost 3 bases to trimming and J lost 5 bases; unmatched junction nucleotides: 1. The CDR3 is CASSPGLAGNNEQFF. In DNA form, the CDR3 reads TGTGCCAGCTCACCGGGACTAGCGGGAAACAATGAGCAGTTCTTC.

The V call is TRBV29-1, the J call TRBJ1-4; 9 bases are a match to TRBD1. CDR1 SQVTM and CDR2 ANQGSEA come from the germline V gene. The CDR3 totals 13 residues. J was trimmed by 7 bases and V by 7 bases; bases with no gene match: 7. CDR3 region: CSATGTGTEKLFF. CDR3 DNA sequence: TGCAGCGCGACCGGGACAGGGACTGAAAAACTGTTTTTT.

The V gene is TRBV20-1, the J gene TRBJ2-7; D is ambiguous. Germline V gene data show CDR1 as DFQATT and CDR2 as SNEGSKA (reference sequence). The CDR3 sequence is 10 residues long. Trimming shortened V by 6 bases and J by 5 bases, and 8 bases separated the two germline ends. The CDR3 sequence: CSAGTDEQYF. Here the CDR3 DNA reads TGCAGTGCCGGTACTGACGAGCAGTACTTC.

The rearrangement links TRBV7-9 to TRBJ2-1; TRBD2 is a possible D gene (6 bases). The CDR3 extends over 15 amino acids. The germline V gene encodes CDR1 SEHNR and CDR2 FQNEAQ (reference sequence). Trimming took off 2 bases at V and 6 bases at J, with 14 bases between the two ends. Here the CDR3 DNA reads TGTGCCAGCAGCTTAAGGGGAGTCGGGGGCAATGAGCAGTTCTTC. It encodes CASSLRGVGGNEQFF.

The chain employs TRBV11-3 and TRBJ1-2; D is perhaps TRBD1 (5 bases). The CDR3 totals 16 residues. CDR1 SGHNT and CDR2 YENEEA come from the germline V gene. The germline V and J ends were trimmed by 4 bases and 3 bases, with 18 bases remaining between them. The CDR3 spells CASSSGWRGSDYGYTF. CDR3 DNA sequence: TGTGCCAGCAGCTCAGGGTGGAGGGGATCCGACTATGGCTACACCTTC.

This clone was observed a few times. The chain couples TRBV7-9 to TRBJ2-1; perhaps TRBD2 as D (6 bases). Per germline, CDR1 SEHNR and CDR2 FQNEAQ (reference sequence). CDR3 length: 13 amino acids. The V and J ends lost 11 bases and 4 bases respectively, with 15 bases between them. The CDR3 here is CAGGATVYNEQFF. Written as DNA, the CDR3 is TGTGCCGGCGGGGCCACAGTATACAATGAGCAGTTCTTC.

The J gene is TRBJ2-1, the V gene TRBV11-3; 13 bases line up with TRBD2. CDR3 length equals 17 residues. J gave up 3 bases and V 4 bases, and 6 bases lay outside the gene matches. The germline CDR1 and CDR2 sequences are SGHNT and YENEEA. CDR3 nucleotide sequence: TGTGCCAGCAGCTCAAGGACTAGCGGGAGTATCTACAATGAGCAGTTCTTC. The encoded protein is CASSSRTSGSIYNEQFF.

V is TRBV19 and J is TRBJ2-7, with TRBD1 matching over 7 bases. The CDR3 spans 13 residues. The germline gives CDR1 LNHDA, CDR2 SQIVND (reference sequence). V lost 7 bases to trimming and J lost 6 bases; unmatched junction nucleotides: 9. DNA of the CDR3: TGTGCCAGTACCCCGGACAGGTCTGGCGAGCAGTACTTC. Translated, it gives CASTPDRSGEQYF.